Below are 3 T cell receptor beta chains sequenced from a single sample in a study of Graves' ophthalmopathy and Graves' hyperthyroidism. RNA transcripts were the template, and TCR beta CDR3 regions were amplified from them. The first round was an RT-PCR with HTBI primers, and the second round was a multiplex PCR. MiXCR, run by TCRdb on the multiplex PCR reads, gives a single entry per CDR3 protein. This repertoire shows around 400,000 distinct CDR3 sequences, around 19% found once; its top ten account for about 1.6%. The specimen sequenced was peripheral blood. The receptors derive from a woman aged 18-29 years with Graves' ophthalmopathy.

The chain combines TRBV28 with TRBJ1-6; no reliable D call. The V and J ends lost 1 base and 6 bases respectively, with 10 bases between them. This CDR3 has 15 amino acids. CDR1 is MDHEN and CDR2 is SYDVKM in the germline V gene. The CDR3 loop reads CASSLSSDGNSPLHF. The DNA for the CDR3 is TGTGCCAGCAGTTTATCGTCGGACGGTAATTCACCCCTCCACTTT.

This clonotype has a count of ten or more. J is TRBJ1-5 and V is TRBV6-5; 7 positions match TRBD1. V dropped 6 bases and J dropped 4; count of bases not matched to a gene: 6. CDR3 length: 14 residues. The V gene's germline CDR1 is MNHEY and CDR2 SVGAGI. CDR3: CASSGQGDNQPQHF. The CDR3 bases are TGTGCCAGCAGCGGCCAGGGGGATAATCAGCCCCAGCATTTT.

This clonotype has ten or more counts. The chain recombines TRBV30 with TRBJ2-2; D gene unclear. The CDR3 extends over 12 amino acids. Germline assignment: CDR1 GTSNPN and CDR2 SVGIG (reference sequence). The V gene lost 2 bases and the J gene lost 5 bases, with 6 bases spanning the gap. DNA of the CDR3: TGTGCCTGGAGTTACGAGACCGGGGAGCTGTTTTTT. Encoded protein: CAWSYETGELFF.